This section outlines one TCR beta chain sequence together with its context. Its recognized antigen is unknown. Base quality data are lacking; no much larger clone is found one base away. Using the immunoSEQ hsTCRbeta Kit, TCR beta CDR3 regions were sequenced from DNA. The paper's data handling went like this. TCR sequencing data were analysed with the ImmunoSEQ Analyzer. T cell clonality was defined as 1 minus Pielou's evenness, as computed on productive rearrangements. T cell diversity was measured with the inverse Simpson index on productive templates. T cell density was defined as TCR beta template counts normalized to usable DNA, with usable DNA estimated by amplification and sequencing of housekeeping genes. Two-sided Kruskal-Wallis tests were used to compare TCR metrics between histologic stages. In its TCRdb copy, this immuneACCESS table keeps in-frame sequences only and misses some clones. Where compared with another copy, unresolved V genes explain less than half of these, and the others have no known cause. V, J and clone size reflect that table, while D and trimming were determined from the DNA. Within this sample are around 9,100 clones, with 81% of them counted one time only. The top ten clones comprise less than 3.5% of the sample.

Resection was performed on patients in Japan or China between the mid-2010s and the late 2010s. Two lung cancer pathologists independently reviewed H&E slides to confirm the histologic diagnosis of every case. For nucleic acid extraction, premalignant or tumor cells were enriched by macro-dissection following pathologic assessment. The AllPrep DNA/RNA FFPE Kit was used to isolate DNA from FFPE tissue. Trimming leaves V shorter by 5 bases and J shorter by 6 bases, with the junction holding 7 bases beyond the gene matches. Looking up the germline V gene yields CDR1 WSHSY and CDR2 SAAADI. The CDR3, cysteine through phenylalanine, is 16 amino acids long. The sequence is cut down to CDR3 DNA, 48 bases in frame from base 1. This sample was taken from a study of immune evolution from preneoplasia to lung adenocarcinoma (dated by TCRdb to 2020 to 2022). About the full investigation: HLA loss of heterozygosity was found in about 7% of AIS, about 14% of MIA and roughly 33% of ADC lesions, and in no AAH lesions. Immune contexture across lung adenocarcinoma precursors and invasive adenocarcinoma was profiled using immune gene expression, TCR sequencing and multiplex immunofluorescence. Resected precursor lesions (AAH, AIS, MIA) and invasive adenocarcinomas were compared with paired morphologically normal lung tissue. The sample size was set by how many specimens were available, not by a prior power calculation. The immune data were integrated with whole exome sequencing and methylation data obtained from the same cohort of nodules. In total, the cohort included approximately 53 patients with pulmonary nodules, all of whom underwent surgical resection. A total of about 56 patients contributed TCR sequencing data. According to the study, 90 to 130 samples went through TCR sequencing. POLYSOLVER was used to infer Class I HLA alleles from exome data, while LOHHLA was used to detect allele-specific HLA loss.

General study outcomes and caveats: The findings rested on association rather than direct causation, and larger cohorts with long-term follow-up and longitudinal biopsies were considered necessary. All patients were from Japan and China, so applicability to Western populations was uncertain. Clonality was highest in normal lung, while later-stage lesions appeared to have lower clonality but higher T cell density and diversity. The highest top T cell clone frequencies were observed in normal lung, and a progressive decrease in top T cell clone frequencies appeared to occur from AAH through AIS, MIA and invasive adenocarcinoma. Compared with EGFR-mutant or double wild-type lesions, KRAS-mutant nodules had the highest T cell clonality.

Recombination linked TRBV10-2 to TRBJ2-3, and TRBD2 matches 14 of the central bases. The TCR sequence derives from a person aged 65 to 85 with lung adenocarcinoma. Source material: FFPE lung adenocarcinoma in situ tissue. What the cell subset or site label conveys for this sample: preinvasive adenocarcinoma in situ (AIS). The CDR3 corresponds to CASSNQGLAGVDTQYF. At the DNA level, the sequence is TGCGCCAGCAGTAACCAGGGACTAGCGGGGGTGGATACGCAGTATTTT.